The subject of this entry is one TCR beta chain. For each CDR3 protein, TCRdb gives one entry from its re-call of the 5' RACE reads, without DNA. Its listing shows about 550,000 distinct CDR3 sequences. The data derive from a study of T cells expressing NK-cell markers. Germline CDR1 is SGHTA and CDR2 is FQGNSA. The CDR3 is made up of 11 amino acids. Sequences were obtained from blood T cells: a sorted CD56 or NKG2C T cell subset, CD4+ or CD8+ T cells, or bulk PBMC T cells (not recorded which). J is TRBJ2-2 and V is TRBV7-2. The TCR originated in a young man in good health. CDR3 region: CASSATPELFF.